This TCR beta chain was identified during a study of T cells after yellow fever vaccination. Study-wide context: Fractions of limited cellularity were prepared by means of SMART-Seq v4 Ultra Low Input.

TCRdb re-called the 5' RACE reads with MiXCR, one entry per CDR3 protein. Of about 350,000 distinct CDR3 sequences listed, roughly 4.3% are singletons. The CDR3 loop spans 17 amino acids. J lost 4 bases, V lost 5 bases, and 7 bases had no gene match. Germline CDR1 reads SGHTA; CDR2 reads FQGTGA. The source of this sequence is a man between 18 and 35 years old who received the YFV17D yellow fever vaccine. The chain has TRBV7-3 and TRBJ2-1; 14 nucleotides align to TRBD2. This material consisted of PBMCs, taken 5 days after the yellow fever booster vaccination. The CDR3 DNA follows: TGTGCCAGCAGCCCCGGGACTAGCGGGGGAGATTACAATGAGCAGTTCTTC. Its protein is CASSPGTSGGDYNEQFF.